The 21 T cell receptor beta chains below all came from one sample that was sequenced in a study of OX40 agonist ivuxolimab in advanced cancers. Data came from immunoSEQ multiplex PCR; TCRdb stores just in-frame clones and leaves some out. The table has around 82,000 clones, 88% seen once. The sample was CD4+ or CD8+ T cells sorted from blood, taken in a trial of the OX40 agonist ivuxolimab. The receptors were sampled from an adult with an advanced solid tumor such as melanoma, head and neck, liver or kidney cancer.

V and J are TRBV7-2 and TRBJ1-1, with D maybe TRBD1 (6 bases). The V and J ends lost 1 base and 1 base respectively, with 16 bases between them. There are 17 residues in the CDR3. Germline values: CDR1 SGHTA, CDR2 FQGNSA. CDR3 region: CASSLDSGAGGNTEAFF. In nucleotides, the CDR3 is TGTGCCAGCAGCTTAGATTCGGGGGCCGGGGGGAACACTGAAGCTTTCTTT.

The V call is TRBV7-2, the J call TRBJ1-2; D remains unclear. The V end was cut by 2 bases, the J end by 1 base, with 14 bases between. Germline assignment: CDR1 SGHTA and CDR2 FQGNSA. This CDR3 spans 16 amino acids. The CDR3 region has the DNA TGTGCCAGCAGCTTATTCCATGATGCAGATAACTATGGCTACACCTTC. This sequence encodes CASSLFHDADNYGYTF.

The chain joins TRBV4-3 to TRBJ1-1; D is undetermined. Germline CDR1 and CDR2: LGHNA and YSLEER. This CDR3 spans 13 amino acids. V was trimmed by 0 bases and J by 5 bases, leaving 7 bases between them. CDR3 sequence reads: CASSQDFSTEAFF. The CDR3 DNA follows: TGCGCCAGCAGCCAAGATTTCAGTACTGAAGCTTTCTTT.

The chain recombines TRBV4-2 with TRBJ1-2; D remains ambiguous. This CDR3 has 16 amino acids. Germline lookup yields CDR1 LGHNA and CDR2 YNFKEQ. V was clipped by 5 bases and J by 0 bases, with 16 bases between them. The CDR3 loop reads CASSAQDAPTNYGYTF. Here the CDR3 DNA reads TGTGCCAGCAGCGCTCAAGACGCCCCAACTAACTATGGCTACACCTTC.

V usage is TRBV4-2 and J usage is TRBJ2-7; no firm D call. Germline CDR1 reads LGHNA; CDR2 reads YNFKEQ. Trimming took off 2 bases at V and 2 bases at J, with 7 bases between the two ends. The CDR3 covers 13 residues. The CDR3 region is CASSQSRAYEQYF. DNA for the CDR3: TGTGCCAGCAGCCAATCTAGGGCCTACGAGCAGTACTTC.

The V and J genes are TRBV9 and TRBJ1-6; D remains unclear. The CDR3 length is 14 residues. Trimming removed 3 bases at V and 7 bases at J, with 11 bases between. The germline V gene encodes CDR1 SGDLS and CDR2 YYNGEE. The CDR3 here is CASSAISRNSPLHF. The CDR3 DNA sequence: TGTGCCAGCAGCGCTATCAGTCGAAATTCACCCCTCCACTTT.

The CDR3 sequence is CASSRTLGYEQYF. The CDR3 DNA follows: TGTGCCAGCAGCAGAACTCTCGGGTACGAGCAGTACTTC. This sequence joins TRBV7-9 and TRBJ2-7; no reliable D call. The germline gives CDR1 SEHNR, CDR2 FQNEAQ (reference sequence). This CDR3 is built from 13 residues. The ends were cut back, 5 bases at V and 4 bases at J, with 12 bases in the middle.

This chain uses TRBV6-1 with TRBJ1-2; D is uncertain. The CDR3 is 13 residues long. Per germline, CDR1 MNHNS and CDR2 SASEGT. V was clipped by 0 bases and J by 8 bases, with 10 bases between them. The CDR3 coding sequence is TGTGCCAGCAGTGAAGCAAGGGAGGAAGGCTACACCTTC. Translated: CASSEAREEGYTF.

V usage is TRBV28 and J usage is TRBJ2-5; D call uncertain. Trimming pared 4 bases from V and 13 bases from J, leaving 7 bases between. The length of the CDR3 is 9 residues. Germline V gene data show CDR1 as MDHEN and CDR2 as SYDVKM. The CDR3 loop reads CASSSPWYF. The CDR3 DNA follows: TGTGCCAGCAGTTCCCCGTGGTACTTC.

The J gene is TRBJ2-2, the V gene TRBV27; a possible D gene is TRBD2 (7 bases). The CDR3 is 17 residues long. V was shortened by 1 base and J by 6 bases, with 18 bases between the two germline ends. Germline loops: CDR1 MNHEY, CDR2 SMNVEV (reference sequence). The CDR3 nucleotides are TGTGCCAGCAGTTTATGGAGTGGGGGGGCCGGGTCCGGGGAGCTGTTTTTT. Protein: CASSLWSGGAGSGELFF.

The chain recombines TRBV15 with TRBJ1-4; unclear D gene. V lost 3 bases and J lost 0, with 11 bases in between. Looked up from germline, CDR1 is LNHNV and CDR2 is YYDKDF (reference sequence). The CDR3 loop spans 16 amino acids. CDR3 nucleotide sequence: TGTGCCACCAGCAGGAACGAAGGTCCAACTAATGAAAAACTGTTTTTT. This gives the protein CATSRNEGPTNEKLFF.

CDR3 DNA sequence: TGTGCCAGCAGCGTAGGACAGGACTATGGCTACACCTTC. Amino acid sequence: CASSVGQDYGYTF. V usage is TRBV7-8 and J usage is TRBJ1-2; 7 bases align to TRBD1. The CDR3 runs to 13 residues. The V and J ends lost 5 bases and 3 bases, in that order; junction bases with no gene match: 3. The V gene's germline CDR1 is SGHVS and CDR2 FQNEAQ.

This clone was counted a few times. The gene calls are TRBV5-1 and TRBJ2-3; TRBD2 matches at 9 bases. V gave up 2 bases and J gave up 2 bases; unmatched junction bases: 6. CDR1 is SGHRS, CDR2 YFSETQ, per germline. There are 16 residues in the CDR3. As DNA, the CDR3 is TGCGCCAGCAGCTTTATCGCGGGGGGGACCACAGATACGCAGTATTTT. Residues: CASSFIAGGTTDTQYF.

This clone appeared once. The V and J genes are TRBV11-3 and TRBJ2-1; D perhaps matches TRBD1 (6 bases). Germline CDR1 SGHNT, CDR2 YENEEA. There are 12 residues in the CDR3. V was shortened by 4 bases and J by 9 bases, with 10 bases between the two germline ends. The CDR3 protein is CASSWGRGEQFF. CDR3 coding DNA: TGTGCCAGCAGCTGGGGCAGGGGTGAGCAGTTCTTC.

The chain joins TRBV2 to TRBJ2-1, with 8 bases lining up with TRBD1. The CDR3 runs to 15 residues. V gave up 4 bases and J gave up 2 bases; unmatched junction bases: 4. The germline V gene has CDR1 SNHLY and CDR2 FYNNEI. CDR3 region: CASSVSGGAYNEQFF. CDR3 coding DNA: TGTGCCAGCAGTGTCTCAGGGGGCGCCTACAATGAGCAGTTCTTC. Together with reference TRBV2 and TRBJ2-1, the CDR3 gives the full variable domain: EPEVTQTPSHQVTQMGQEVILRCVPISNHLYFYWYRQILGQKVEFLVSFYNNEISEKSEIFDDQFSVERPDGSNFTLKIRSTKLEDSAMYFCASSVSGGAYNEQFFGPGTRLTVL.

This chain connects TRBV5-4 to TRBJ2-1; TRBD2 aligns across 7 bases. The CDR3 is 14 residues long. Germline assignment: CDR1 SGHNT and CDR2 YYREEE (reference sequence). The V gene end was trimmed by 7 bases and the J gene end by 6 bases; junction bases not matched to a gene: 10. CDR3 sequence reads: CASSRGVGVNEQFF. CDR3 in DNA: TGTGCCAGCTCTCGGGGGGTAGGGGTCAATGAGCAGTTCTTC.

This CDR3 is CASSPPGNEQFF. The DNA for the CDR3 is TGTGCCAGCAGCCCCCCCGGAAACGAGCAGTTCTTC. The chain carries TRBV7-8 and TRBJ2-1; D unresolved. V was trimmed by 5 bases and J by 10 bases, leaving 12 bases between them. CDR3 length equals 12 residues. Germline values: CDR1 SGHVS, CDR2 FQNEAQ.

The chain employs TRBV2 and TRBJ1-5; TRBD1 matches 8 bases. Losses at the gene ends were 5 bases for V and 5 bases for J; bases not matched to a gene: 14. The CDR3 consists of 17 residues. The V gene's germline CDR1 is SNHLY and CDR2 FYNNEI. CDR3 region: CASSTPAGTGGDQPQHF. CDR3 DNA: TGTGCCAGCAGTACCCCCGCCGGTACAGGGGGGGATCAGCCCCAGCATTTT.

The chain has TRBV5-6 and TRBJ1-5; 7 bases are a match to TRBD1. Trimming took 3 bases from V and 7 from J; bases not matched to a gene: 7. This CDR3 is 14 amino acids long. Germline values: CDR1 SGHDT, CDR2 YYEEEE. CDR3 in DNA: TGTGCCAGCAGCTACCGACAGGGCAGACAGCCCCAGCATTTT. It specifies CASSYRQGRQPQHF.

The gene calls are TRBV7-2 and TRBJ2-3, with D possibly TRBD2 on 6 matching bases. The CDR3 runs to 16 residues. The germline CDR1 and CDR2 sequences are SGHTA and FQGNSA. V was shortened by 1 base and J by 3 bases, with 14 bases between the two germline ends. The CDR3 spells CASSLGVMGGTDTQYF. The CDR3 DNA sequence: TGTGCCAGCAGCTTAGGGGTGATGGGGGGTACAGATACGCAGTATTTT.

This sequence joins TRBV7-2 and TRBJ2-3; D tentatively fits TRBD1 or TRBD2 (5 bases each). The CDR3 totals 15 residues. Germline lookup yields CDR1 SGHTA and CDR2 FQGNSA. V shed 5 bases and J shed 4 bases, with 16 bases lying between them. The CDR3 region is CASSADIPGPDTQYF. CDR3 bases: TGTGCCAGCAGCGCAGACATCCCGGGACCAGATACGCAGTATTTT.